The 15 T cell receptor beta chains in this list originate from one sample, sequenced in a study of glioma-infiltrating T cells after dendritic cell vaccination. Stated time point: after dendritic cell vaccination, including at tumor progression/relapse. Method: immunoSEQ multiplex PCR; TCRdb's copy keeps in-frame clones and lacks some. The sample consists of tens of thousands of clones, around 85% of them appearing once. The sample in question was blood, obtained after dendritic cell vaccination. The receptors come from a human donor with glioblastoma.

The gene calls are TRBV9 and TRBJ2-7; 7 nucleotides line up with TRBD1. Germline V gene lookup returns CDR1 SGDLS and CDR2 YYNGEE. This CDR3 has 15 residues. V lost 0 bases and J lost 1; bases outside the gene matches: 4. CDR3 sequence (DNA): TGTGCCAGCAGCGTAGGGCAGGGGGTGTCCTACGAGCAGTACTTC. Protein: CASSVGQGVSYEQYF. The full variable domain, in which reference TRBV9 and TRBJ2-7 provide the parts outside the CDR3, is DSGVTQTPKHLITATGQRVTLRCSPRSGDLSVYWYQQSLDQGLQFLIQYYNGEERAKGNILERFSAQQFPDLHSELNLSSLELGDSALYFCASSVGQGVSYEQYFGPGTRLTVT.

In DNA, the CDR3 is TGCAGCGTTGCACTGTCGGGTAATGAAAAACTGTTTTTT. It yields the protein CSVALSGNEKLFF. V is TRBV29-1 and J is TRBJ1-4, with D unresolved. V lost 4 bases to trimming and J lost 4 bases, with 10 bases between them. This CDR3 comprises 13 residues. Germline V gene sequence: CDR1 SQVTM, CDR2 ANQGSEA.

This CDR3 reads CASSPAGGASDTQYF. The DNA of the CDR3 is TGTGCCAGCTCACCCGCGGGGGGGGCGTCAGATACGCAGTATTTT. The chain recombines TRBV18 with TRBJ2-3, with 9 bases fitting TRBD2. V lost 3 bases to trimming and J lost 4 bases; unmatched junction nucleotides: 5. This CDR3 spans 15 amino acids. Per germline, CDR1 KGHSH and CDR2 LQKENI.

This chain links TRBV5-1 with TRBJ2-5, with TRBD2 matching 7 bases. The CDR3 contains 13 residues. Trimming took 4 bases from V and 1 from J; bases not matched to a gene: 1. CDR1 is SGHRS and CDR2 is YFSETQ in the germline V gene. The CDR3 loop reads CASSGGGQETQYF. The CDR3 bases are TGCGCCAGCAGCGGGGGGGGCCAAGAGACCCAGTACTTC.

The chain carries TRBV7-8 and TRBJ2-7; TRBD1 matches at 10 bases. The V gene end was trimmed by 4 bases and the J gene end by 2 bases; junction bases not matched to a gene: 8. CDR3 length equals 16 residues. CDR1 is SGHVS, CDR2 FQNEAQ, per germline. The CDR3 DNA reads TGTGCCAGCAGCTCCCGATGGACAGGGGGACCCTACGAGCAGTACTTC. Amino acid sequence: CASSSRWTGGPYEQYF.

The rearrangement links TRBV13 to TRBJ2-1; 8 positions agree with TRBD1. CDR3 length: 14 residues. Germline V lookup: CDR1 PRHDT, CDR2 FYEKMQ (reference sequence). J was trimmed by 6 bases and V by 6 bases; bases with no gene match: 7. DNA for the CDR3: TGTGCCAGCAGTGGACAGGGTCCCCCCAATGAGCAGTTCTTC. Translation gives CASSGQGPPNEQFF.

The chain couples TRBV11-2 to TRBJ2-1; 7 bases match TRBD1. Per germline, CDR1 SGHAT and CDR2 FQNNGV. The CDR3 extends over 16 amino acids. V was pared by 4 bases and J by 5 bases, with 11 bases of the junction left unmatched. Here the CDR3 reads CASSSLGGSNNNEQFF. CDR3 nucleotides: TGTGCCAGCAGCTCGCTAGGGGGCAGCAATAACAATGAGCAGTTCTTC.

The CDR3 region is CASSPGGGGAGELFF. CDR3 nucleotides: TGTGCCAGCAGCCCTGGAGGGGGGGGCGCCGGGGAGCTGTTTTTT. This sequence joins TRBV9 and TRBJ2-2; tentatively, D is TRBD2 (7 bases). The V and J ends lost 4 bases and 6 bases respectively, with 16 bases between them. Germline loops: CDR1 SGDLS, CDR2 YYNGEE. The CDR3 spans 15 residues.

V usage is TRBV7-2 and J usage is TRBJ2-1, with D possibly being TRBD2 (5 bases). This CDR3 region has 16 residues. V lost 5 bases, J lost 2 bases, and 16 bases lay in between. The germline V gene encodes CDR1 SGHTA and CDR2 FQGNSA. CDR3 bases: TGTGCCAGCAGCGTCGCCACAGCGACTACCTACAATGAGCAGTTCTTC. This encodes CASSVATATTYNEQFF.

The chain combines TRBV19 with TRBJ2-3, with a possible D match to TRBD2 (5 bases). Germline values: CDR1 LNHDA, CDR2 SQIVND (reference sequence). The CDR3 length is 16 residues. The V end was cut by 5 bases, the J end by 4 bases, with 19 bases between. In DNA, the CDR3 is TGTGCCAGTAGTCCTGAGGGAATCCAGCCCCCAGATACGCAGTATTTT. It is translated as CASSPEGIQPPDTQYF.

The CDR3 is CAWSPDRDHGYTF. The CDR3 nucleotides read TGTGCCTGGAGTCCCGACAGGGACCATGGCTACACCTTC. The genes are TRBV30 and TRBJ1-2, with 7 bases lining up with TRBD1. V was pared by 2 bases and J by 6 bases, with 6 bases of the junction left unmatched. CDR1 and CDR2 from the germline V gene are GTSNPN and SVGIG (reference sequence). The CDR3 has 13 amino acids.

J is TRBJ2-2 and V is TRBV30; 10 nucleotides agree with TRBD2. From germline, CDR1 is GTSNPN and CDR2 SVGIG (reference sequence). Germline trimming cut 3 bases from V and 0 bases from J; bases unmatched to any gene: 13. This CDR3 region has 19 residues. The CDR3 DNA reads TGTGCCTGGAGAAAATTGGGGCTAGCGGGGGCCGCGAACACCGGGGAGCTGTTTTTT. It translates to CAWRKLGLAGAANTGELFF.

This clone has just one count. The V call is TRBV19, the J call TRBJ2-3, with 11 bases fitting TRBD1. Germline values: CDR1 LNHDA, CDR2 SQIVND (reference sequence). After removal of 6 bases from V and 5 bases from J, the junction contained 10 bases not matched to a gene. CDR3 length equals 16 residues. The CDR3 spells CASRPPGQGDGDTQYF. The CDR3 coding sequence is TGTGCCAGTAGACCACCGGGACAGGGGGATGGAGATACGCAGTATTTT.

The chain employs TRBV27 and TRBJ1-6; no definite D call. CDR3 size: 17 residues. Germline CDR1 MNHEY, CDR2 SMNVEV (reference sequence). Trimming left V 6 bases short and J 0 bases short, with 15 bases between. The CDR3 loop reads CASRSSVSSSYNSPLHF. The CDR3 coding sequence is TGTGCCAGCAGATCATCCGTATCCAGCTCCTATAATTCACCCCTCCACTTT.

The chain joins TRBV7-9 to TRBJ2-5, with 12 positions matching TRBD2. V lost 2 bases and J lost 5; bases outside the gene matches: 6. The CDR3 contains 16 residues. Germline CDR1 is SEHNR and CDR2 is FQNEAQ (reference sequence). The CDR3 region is CASSLMVLAGGETQYF. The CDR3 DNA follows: TGTGCCAGCAGCTTAATGGTGCTAGCGGGGGGGGAGACCCAGTACTTC.